This paragraph reports one TCR beta chain. The antigen is undetermined. After removal of 1 base from V and 9 bases from J, the junction contained 3 bases not matched to a gene. The CDR3 is made up of 16 amino acids. Germline lookup yields CDR1 MNHEY and CDR2 SMNVEV (reference sequence). Time point here: pre-treatment sample, taken before nivolumab and TIL therapy. This was the immunoSEQ v3 assay. Method: immunoSEQ multiplex PCR; TCRdb's copy keeps in-frame clones and lacks some. The table lists about 15,000 clones, 86% of them singletons, with approximately 0.85% in the top ten. This entry comes from a study of TIL therapy for anti-PD-1-resistant metastatic lung cancer. Study context: Tumors carried a median roughly 1.6 non-synonymous mutations per megabase.

General observations from the study: TIL clonotype persistence in blood showed no apparent association with response.

V usage is TRBV27 and J usage is TRBJ2-1, with 16 bases that match TRBD2. The TCR comes from a person aged 25-80 years with non-small cell lung cancer. The material sequenced was blood, taken at baseline. The CDR3 nucleotides are TGTGCCAGCAGTTTATGGGGACTAGCGGGGGGGCCTGAGCAGTTCTTC. As protein: CASSLWGLAGGPEQFF.